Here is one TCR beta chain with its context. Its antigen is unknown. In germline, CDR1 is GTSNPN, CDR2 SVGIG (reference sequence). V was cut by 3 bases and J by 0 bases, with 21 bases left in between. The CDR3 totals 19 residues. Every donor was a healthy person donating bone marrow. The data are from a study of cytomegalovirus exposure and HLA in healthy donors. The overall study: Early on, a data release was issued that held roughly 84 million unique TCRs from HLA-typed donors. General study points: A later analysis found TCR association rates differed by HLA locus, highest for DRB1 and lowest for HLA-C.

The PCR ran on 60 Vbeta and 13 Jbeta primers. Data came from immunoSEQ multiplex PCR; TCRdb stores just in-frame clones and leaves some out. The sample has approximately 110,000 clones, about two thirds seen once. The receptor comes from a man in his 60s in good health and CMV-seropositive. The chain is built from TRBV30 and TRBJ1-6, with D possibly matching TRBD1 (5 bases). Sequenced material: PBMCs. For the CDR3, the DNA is TGTGCCTGGAGCGTCAGCGGGACTGACGGGAGCTCCTATAATTCACCCCTCCACTTT. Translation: CAWSVSGTDGSSYNSPLHF.